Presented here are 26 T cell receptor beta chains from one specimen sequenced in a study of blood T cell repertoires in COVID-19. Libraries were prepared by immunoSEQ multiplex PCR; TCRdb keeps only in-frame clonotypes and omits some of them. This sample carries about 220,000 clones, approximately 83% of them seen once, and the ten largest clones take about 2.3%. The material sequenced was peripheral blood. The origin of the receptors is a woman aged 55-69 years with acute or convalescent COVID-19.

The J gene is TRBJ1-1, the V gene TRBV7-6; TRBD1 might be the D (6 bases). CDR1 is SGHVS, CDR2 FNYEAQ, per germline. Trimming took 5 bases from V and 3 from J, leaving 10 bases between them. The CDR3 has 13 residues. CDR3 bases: TGTGCCAGCAGCCTCTACAGGGACACTGAAGCTTTCTTT. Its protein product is CASSLYRDTEAFF. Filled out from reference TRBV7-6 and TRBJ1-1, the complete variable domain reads GAGVSQSPRYKVTKRGQDVALRCDPISGHVSLYWYRQALGQGPEFLTYFNYEAQQDKSGLPNDRFSAERPEGSISTLTIQRTEQRDSAMYRCASSLYRDTEAFFGQGTRLTVV.

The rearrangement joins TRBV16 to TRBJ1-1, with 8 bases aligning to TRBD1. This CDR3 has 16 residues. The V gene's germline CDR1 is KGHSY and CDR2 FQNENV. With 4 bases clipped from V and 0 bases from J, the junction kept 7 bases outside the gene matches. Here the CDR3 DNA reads TGTGCCAGCAGCCTGCGGACAGGGTGGGTGAACACTGAAGCTTTCTTT. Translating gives CASSLRTGWVNTEAFF. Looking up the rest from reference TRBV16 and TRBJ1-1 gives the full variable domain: GEEVAQTPKHLVRGEGQKAKLYCAPIKGHSYVFWYQQVLKNEFKFLISFQNENVFDETGMPKERFSAKCLPNSPCSLEIQATKLEDSAVYFCASSLRTGWVNTEAFFGQGTRLTVV.

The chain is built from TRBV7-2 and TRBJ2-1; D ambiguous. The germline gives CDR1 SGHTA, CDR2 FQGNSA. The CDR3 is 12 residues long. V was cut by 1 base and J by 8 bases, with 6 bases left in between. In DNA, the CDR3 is TGTGCCAGCAGCTTAGTTCGGGATGAGCAGTTCTTC. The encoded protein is CASSLVRDEQFF.

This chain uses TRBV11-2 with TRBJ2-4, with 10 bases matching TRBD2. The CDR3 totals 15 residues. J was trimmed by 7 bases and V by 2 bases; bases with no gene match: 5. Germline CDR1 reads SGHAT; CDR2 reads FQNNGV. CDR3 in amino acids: CASSLSLAGVNIQYF. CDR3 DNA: TGTGCCAGCAGCTTAAGTCTAGCGGGGGTGAACATTCAGTACTTC.

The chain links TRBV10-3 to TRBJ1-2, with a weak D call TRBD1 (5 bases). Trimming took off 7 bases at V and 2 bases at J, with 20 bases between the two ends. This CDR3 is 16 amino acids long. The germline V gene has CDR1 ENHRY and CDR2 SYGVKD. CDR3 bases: TGTGCCATCACCCCAATTGCCCAGGGCGCAAACTATGGCTACACCTTC. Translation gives CAITPIAQGANYGYTF.

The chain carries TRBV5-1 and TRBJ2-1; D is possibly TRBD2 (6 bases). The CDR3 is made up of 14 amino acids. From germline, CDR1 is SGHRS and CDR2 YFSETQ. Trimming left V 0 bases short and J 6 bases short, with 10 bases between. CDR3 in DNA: TGCGCCAGCAGCTTGGAACCGGGGGTCAATGAGCAGTTCTTC. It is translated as CASSLEPGVNEQFF.

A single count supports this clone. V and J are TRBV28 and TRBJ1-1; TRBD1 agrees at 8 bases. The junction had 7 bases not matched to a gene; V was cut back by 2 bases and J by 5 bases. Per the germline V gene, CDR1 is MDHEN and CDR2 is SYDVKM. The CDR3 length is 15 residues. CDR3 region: CASSLRPGGVTEAFF. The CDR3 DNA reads TGTGCCAGCAGTTTACGTCCAGGGGGCGTGACTGAAGCTTTCTTT.

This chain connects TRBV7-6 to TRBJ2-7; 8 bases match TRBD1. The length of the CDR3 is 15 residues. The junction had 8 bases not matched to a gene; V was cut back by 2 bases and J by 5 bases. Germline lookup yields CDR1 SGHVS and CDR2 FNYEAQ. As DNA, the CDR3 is TGTGCCAGCAGCTTATACGCAGGGGGCGCGGACGAGCAGTACTTC. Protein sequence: CASSLYAGGADEQYF.

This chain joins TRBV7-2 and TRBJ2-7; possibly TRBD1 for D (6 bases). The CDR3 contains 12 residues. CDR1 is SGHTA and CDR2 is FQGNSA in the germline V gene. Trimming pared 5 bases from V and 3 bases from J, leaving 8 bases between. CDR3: CASSTGIYEQYF. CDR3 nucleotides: TGTGCCAGCAGCACAGGGATCTACGAGCAGTACTTC.

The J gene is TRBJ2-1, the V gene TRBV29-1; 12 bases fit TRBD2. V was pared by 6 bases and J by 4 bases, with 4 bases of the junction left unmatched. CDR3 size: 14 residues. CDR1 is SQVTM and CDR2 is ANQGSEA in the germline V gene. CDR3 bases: TGCAGCGTAGTCGGGACTAGCGGGTACAATGAGCAGTTCTTC. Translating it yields CSVVGTSGYNEQFF.

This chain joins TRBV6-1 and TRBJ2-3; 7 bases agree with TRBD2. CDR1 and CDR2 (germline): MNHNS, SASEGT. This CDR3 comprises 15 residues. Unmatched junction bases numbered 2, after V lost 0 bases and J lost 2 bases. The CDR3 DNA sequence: TGTGCCAGCAGTGAAGCGGGGGGGATCACAGATACGCAGTATTTT. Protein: CASSEAGGITDTQYF.

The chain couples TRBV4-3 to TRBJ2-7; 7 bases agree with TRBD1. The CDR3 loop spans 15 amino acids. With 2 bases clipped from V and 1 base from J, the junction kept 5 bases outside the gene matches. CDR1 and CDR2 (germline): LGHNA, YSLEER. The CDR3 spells CASSQLRQGSYEQYF. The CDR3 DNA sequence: TGCGCCAGCAGCCAATTACGACAGGGATCCTACGAGCAGTACTTC.

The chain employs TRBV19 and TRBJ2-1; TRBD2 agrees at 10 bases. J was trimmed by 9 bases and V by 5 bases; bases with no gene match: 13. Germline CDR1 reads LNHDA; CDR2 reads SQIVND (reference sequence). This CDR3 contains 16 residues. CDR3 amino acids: CASSATSGGALGEQFF. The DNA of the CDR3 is TGTGCCAGTAGTGCCACCAGCGGGGGGGCCCTAGGTGAGCAGTTCTTC.

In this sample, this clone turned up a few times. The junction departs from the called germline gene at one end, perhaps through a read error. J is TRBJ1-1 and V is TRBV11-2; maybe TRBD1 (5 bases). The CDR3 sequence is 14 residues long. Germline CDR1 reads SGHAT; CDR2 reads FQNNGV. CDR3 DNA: TGTGCCAGCAGCTCCACTTCCACAGGTCTGTCCGCCTACTTT. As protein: CASSSTSTGLSAYF.

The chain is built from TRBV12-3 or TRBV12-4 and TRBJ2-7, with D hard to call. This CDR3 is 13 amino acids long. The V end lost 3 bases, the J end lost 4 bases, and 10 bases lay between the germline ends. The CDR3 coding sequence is TGTGCCAGCAGTTTGAACCTCCAGTACGAGCAGTACTTC. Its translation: CASSLNLQYEQYF.

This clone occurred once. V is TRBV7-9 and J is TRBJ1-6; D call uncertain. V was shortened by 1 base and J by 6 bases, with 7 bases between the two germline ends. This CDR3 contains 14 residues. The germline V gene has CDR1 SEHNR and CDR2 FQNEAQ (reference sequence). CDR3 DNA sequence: TGTGCCAGCAGCTTAGGTGTCGTTAATTCACCCCTCCACTTT. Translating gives CASSLGVVNSPLHF.

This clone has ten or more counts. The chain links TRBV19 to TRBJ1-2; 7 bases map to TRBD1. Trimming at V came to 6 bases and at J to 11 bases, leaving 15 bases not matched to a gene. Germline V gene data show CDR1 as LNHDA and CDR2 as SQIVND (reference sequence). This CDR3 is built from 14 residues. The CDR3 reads CASSGSTGLSRYTF. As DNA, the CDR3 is TGTGCCAGTAGCGGATCGACAGGGTTATCAAGGTACACCTTC.

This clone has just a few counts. The CDR3 sequence: CAIRNGSGDDYNEQFF. For the CDR3, the DNA is TGTGCCATCAGGAATGGTAGCGGGGACGACTACAATGAGCAGTTCTTC. The V and J genes are TRBV10-3 and TRBJ2-1; 8 bases are shared with TRBD2. This CDR3 is built from 16 residues. Germline V gives CDR1 ENHRY, CDR2 SYGVKD. After removal of 6 bases from V and 3 bases from J, the junction contained 10 bases not matched to a gene.

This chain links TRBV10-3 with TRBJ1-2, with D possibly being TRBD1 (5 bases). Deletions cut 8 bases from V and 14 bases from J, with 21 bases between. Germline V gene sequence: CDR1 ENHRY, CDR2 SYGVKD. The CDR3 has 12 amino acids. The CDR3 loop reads CAIGGDWGRATF. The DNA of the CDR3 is TGTGCCATCGGCGGGGACTGGGGCCGCGCGACCTTC.

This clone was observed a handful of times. The CDR3 loop is CSASLSDYGYTF. The CDR3 DNA reads TGCAGTGCTAGTTTGTCAGACTATGGCTACACCTTC. The chain recombines TRBV20-1 with TRBJ1-2; no firm D call. Looked up from germline, CDR1 is DFQATT and CDR2 is SNEGSKA (reference sequence). The V end lost 3 bases, the J end lost 3 bases, and 8 bases lay between the germline ends. This CDR3 contains 12 residues.

CDR3 DNA: TGCGCCAGCAGAGATACAGGGGGCCGGACTGAAGCTTTCTTT. It yields the protein CASRDTGGRTEAFF. The V call is TRBV5-1, the J call TRBJ1-1, with 9 bases that match TRBD1. Germline CDR1 is SGHRS and CDR2 is YFSETQ. Trimming cost V 5 bases and J 5 bases; bases outside gene matches: 7. CDR3 length equals 14 residues.

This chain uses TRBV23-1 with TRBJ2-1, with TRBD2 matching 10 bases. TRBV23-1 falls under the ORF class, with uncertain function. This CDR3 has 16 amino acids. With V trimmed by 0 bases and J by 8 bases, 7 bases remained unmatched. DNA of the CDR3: TGCGCCAGCAGTCAATCTACTACCGGGACTAGCGATGAGCAGTTCTTC. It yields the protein CASSQSTTGTSDEQFF.

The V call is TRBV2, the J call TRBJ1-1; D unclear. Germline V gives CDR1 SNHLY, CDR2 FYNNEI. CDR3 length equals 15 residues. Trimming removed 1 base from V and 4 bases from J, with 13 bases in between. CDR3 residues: CASSEVGRWGTEAFF. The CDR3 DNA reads TGTGCCAGCAGTGAAGTGGGGAGATGGGGCACTGAAGCTTTCTTT. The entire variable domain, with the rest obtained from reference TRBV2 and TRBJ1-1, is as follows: EPEVTQTPSHQVTQMGQEVILRCVPISNHLYFYWYRQILGQKVEFLVSFYNNEISEKSEIFDDQFSVERPDGSNFTLKIRSTKLEDSAMYFCASSEVGRWGTEAFFGQGTRLTVV.

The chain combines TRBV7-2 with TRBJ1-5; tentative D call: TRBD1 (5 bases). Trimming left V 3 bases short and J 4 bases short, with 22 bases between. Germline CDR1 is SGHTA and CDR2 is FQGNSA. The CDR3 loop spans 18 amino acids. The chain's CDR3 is CASSFRAAGRDGNQPQHF. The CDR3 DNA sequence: TGTGCCAGCAGCTTCAGGGCGGCCGGAAGGGATGGGAATCAGCCCCAGCATTTT.

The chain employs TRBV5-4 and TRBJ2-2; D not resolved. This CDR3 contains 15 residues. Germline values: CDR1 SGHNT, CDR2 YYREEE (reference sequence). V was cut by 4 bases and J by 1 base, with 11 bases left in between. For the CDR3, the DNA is TGTGCCAGCAGCCATGACACTCTGAACACCGGGGAGCTGTTTTTT. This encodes CASSHDTLNTGELFF.

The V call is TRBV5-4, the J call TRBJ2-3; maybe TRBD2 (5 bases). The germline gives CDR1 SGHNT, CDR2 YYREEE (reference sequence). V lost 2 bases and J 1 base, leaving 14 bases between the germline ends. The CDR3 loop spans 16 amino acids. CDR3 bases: TGTGCCAGCAGCTTAGTAGGGAGCCTGGGCACAGATACGCAGTATTTT. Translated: CASSLVGSLGTDTQYF.